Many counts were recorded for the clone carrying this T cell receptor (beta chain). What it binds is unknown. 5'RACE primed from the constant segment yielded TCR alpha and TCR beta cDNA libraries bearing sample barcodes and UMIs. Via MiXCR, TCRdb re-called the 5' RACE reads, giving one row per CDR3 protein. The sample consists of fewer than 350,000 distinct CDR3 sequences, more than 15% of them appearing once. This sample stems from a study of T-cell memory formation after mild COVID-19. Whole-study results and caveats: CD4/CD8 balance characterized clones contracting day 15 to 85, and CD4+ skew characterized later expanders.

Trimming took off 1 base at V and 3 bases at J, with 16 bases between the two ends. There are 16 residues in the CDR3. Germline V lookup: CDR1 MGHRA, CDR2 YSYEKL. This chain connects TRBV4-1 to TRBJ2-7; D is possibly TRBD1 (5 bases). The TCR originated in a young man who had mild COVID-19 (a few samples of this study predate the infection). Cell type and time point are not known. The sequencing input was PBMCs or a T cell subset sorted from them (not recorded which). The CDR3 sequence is CASSQGATGQLYEQYF. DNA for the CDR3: TGCGCCAGCAGCCAAGGAGCCACCGGACAACTCTACGAGCAGTACTTC.